This T cell receptor (beta chain) was documented in a study of neurological immune-mediated disorders. Study results and limitations: One related-CDR3 cluster, which may be a signature, held the repertoires of 18 of 34 multiple sclerosis patients after phylogenetic grouping.

Ten or more counts support this clonotype. Its matching antigen is unknown. The authors produced cDNA by 5'RACE using 10-nucleotide random UMIs. A single record per CDR3 protein comes from TCRdb applying MiXCR to the 5' RACE reads. The sample has 55,000 to 70,000 distinct CDR3 sequences; around 4.7% are singletons. The clonotype originates from a woman aged 45 to 65 with multiple sclerosis. Sequenced sample: PBMCs.

CDR3 protein: CASSSGHHNEQFF. The CDR3 nucleotides are TGTGCCAGCAGCTCGGGACACCACAATGAGCAGTTCTTC. V gene TRBV7-8 combines with J gene TRBJ2-1, with D tentatively TRBD1 (6 bases). Per germline, CDR1 SGHVS and CDR2 FQNEAQ. The CDR3 sequence is 13 residues long. Trimming took 4 bases from V and 5 from J, leaving 9 bases between them.